One and the same sample provided the 10 T cell receptor beta chains below, sequenced in a study of graft-versus-host responses after intestinal transplantation. TCRdb keeps only in-frame clones here, not all; method: immunoSEQ multiplex PCR. The data hold 35,000 to 45,000 clones, with roughly 90% observed a single time. This sample comprised PBMCs, obtained 260 to 280 days after transplant. Receptor source: a human patient who received an intestinal transplant, so some T cells may come from the graft donor.

The chain recombines TRBV4-1 with TRBJ2-6; D gene unclear. The V and J ends lost 4 bases and 3 bases respectively, with 7 bases between them. The CDR3 has 14 amino acids. The germline gives CDR1 MGHRA, CDR2 YSYEKL. CDR3 DNA sequence: TGCGCCAGCAGCCTCTTCAATGGGGCCAACGTCCTGACTTTC. It codes for CASSLFNGANVLTF.

The genes are TRBV5-3 and TRBJ1-6, with a weak D call TRBD1 (5 bases). TRBV5-3 is given ORF status, its function remaining uncertain. The CDR3 length is 13 residues. V lost 9 bases and J lost 9, with 16 bases in between. The CDR3 loop is CATQEGLGSPLHF. The CDR3 coding sequence is TGTGCCACCCAGGAGGGGTTAGGTTCACCCCTCCACTTT.

The CDR3 region is CASREQGEGQPQHF. CDR3 coding DNA: TGTGCCAGCAGAGAGCAGGGGGAAGGACAGCCCCAGCATTTT. The rearrangement uses TRBV6-5 and TRBJ1-5; 7 bases align to TRBD1. J gave up 7 bases and V 6 bases, and 9 bases lay outside the gene matches. The CDR3 runs to 14 residues. Germline loops: CDR1 MNHEY, CDR2 SVGAGI.

This chain connects TRBV6-1 to TRBJ1-1; no firm D call. Germline V lookup: CDR1 MNHNS, CDR2 SASEGT. The V and J ends lost 8 bases and 7 bases respectively, with 14 bases between them. The CDR3 contains 12 residues. The CDR3 here is CASSPGLLEAFF. DNA of the CDR3: TGTGCCAGCTCACCGGGATTGCTTGAAGCTTTCTTT.

This clone was recorded a few times. The rearrangement uses TRBV6-5 and TRBJ1-1; 7 bases line up with TRBD1. This CDR3 region has 15 residues. With V trimmed by 2 bases and J by 8 bases, 11 bases remained unmatched. Germline loops: CDR1 MNHEY, CDR2 SVGAGI. The CDR3 loop reads CASSYPGRGLVEAFF. For the CDR3, the DNA is TGTGCCAGCAGTTACCCCGGAAGGGGGCTCGTAGAAGCTTTCTTT.

The chain carries TRBV11-2 and TRBJ1-1; 7 bases match TRBD1. Trimming cost V 8 bases and J 7 bases; bases outside gene matches: 13. The germline V gene encodes CDR1 SGHAT and CDR2 FQNNGV. CDR3 length: 14 amino acids. The CDR3 spells CASATRQGSHEAFF. Written as DNA, the CDR3 is TGTGCCAGCGCCACCCGACAGGGATCCCATGAAGCTTTCTTT. The whole variable domain, filled in from reference TRBV11-2 and TRBJ1-1, reads EAGVAQSPRYKIIEKRQSVAFWCNPISGHATLYWYQQILGQGPKLLIQFQNNGVVDDSQLPKDRFSAERLKGVDSTLKIQPAKLEDSAVYLCASATRQGSHEAFFGQGTRLTVV.

The rearrangement joins TRBV14 to TRBJ1-1, with 9 nucleotides matching TRBD1. Germline loops: CDR1 SGHDN, CDR2 FVKESK. With V trimmed by 5 bases and J by 7 bases, 5 bases remained unmatched. The CDR3 spans 13 residues. DNA of the CDR3: TGTGCCAGCAGCGGGACAGGGTCAGGTGAAGCTTTCTTT. Its translation: CASSGTGSGEAFF.

The chain is built from TRBV5-4 and TRBJ2-7; D may be TRBD2 (5 bases). Trimming left V 1 base short and J 6 bases short, with 8 bases between. Germline CDR1 SGHNT, CDR2 YYREEE (reference sequence). The CDR3 runs to 12 residues. Written as DNA, the CDR3 is TGTGCCAGCAGCTTGTCGGGGATCGAGCAGTACTTC. This gives the protein CASSLSGIEQYF.

This clone came up once. The V gene is TRBV7-9, the J gene TRBJ2-3, with D possibly TRBD2 on 6 matching bases. The germline V gene has CDR1 SEHNR and CDR2 FQNEAQ (reference sequence). This CDR3 comprises 18 residues. Trimming removed 1 base from V and 4 bases from J, with 21 bases in between. CDR3: CASSLGVERVADPDTQYF. The CDR3 DNA is TGTGCCAGCAGCTTAGGAGTGGAGAGGGTAGCGGACCCAGATACGCAGTATTTT.

This rearrangement joins TRBV4-1 to TRBJ2-1; unclear D gene. Germline values: CDR1 MGHRA, CDR2 YSYEKL. V dropped 0 bases and J dropped 13 bases, with 13 bases sitting between them. The CDR3 runs to 13 residues. The CDR3 loop is CASSQDTAQFQFF. CDR3 coding DNA: TGCGCCAGCAGCCAAGACACAGCCCAATTCCAGTTCTTC.